The next 8 T cell receptor beta chains were all read from a single sample in a study of shared clonotypes between healthy human individuals. Produced via immunoSEQ multiplex PCR; TCRdb's table is partial and in-frame only. The table lists about 2.1 million clones, 80% to 95% of them singletons. Selected positively for CCR7 and CD45RO-negative, naive CD8 cells excluded terminally differentiated effector memory CD45RA+ cells. The sample comprised naive CD8+ T cells from PBMCs. The receptors stem from a man younger than 35 in good health. Some clones in this sample may be carry-over from other donors' samples.

DNA for the CDR3: TGTGCCAGCAGTGACAGGGAGGTTTTGAACACTGAAGCTTTCTTT. It encodes CASSDREVLNTEAFF. This rearrangement joins TRBV6-6 to TRBJ1-1, with 7 bases fitting TRBD1. The CDR3 extends over 15 amino acids. J lost 0 bases, V lost 5 bases, and 6 bases had no gene match. The germline V gene has CDR1 MNHNY and CDR2 SVGAGI (reference sequence).

V and J are TRBV4-1 and TRBJ1-1, with D perhaps TRBD1 (5 bases). Trimming removed 1 base from V and 3 bases from J, with 15 bases in between. There are 16 residues in the CDR3. Germline lookup yields CDR1 MGHRA and CDR2 YSYEKL. The CDR3 spells CASSQGRGSRDTEAFF. CDR3 in DNA: TGCGCCAGCAGCCAAGGACGGGGCTCTCGGGACACTGAAGCTTTCTTT.

The chain has TRBV5-6 and TRBJ1-2, with 7 bases that match TRBD1. Unmatched junction bases numbered 5, after V lost 1 base and J lost 5 bases. Germline lookup yields CDR1 SGHDT and CDR2 YYEEEE. The CDR3 covers 14 residues. CDR3 region: CASSLWDSPYGYTF. DNA of the CDR3: TGTGCCAGCAGCTTGTGGGACAGTCCTTATGGCTACACCTTC.

This clone was recorded only once. Other DNA variants within this sample encode the same CDR3. The chain couples TRBV7-2 to TRBJ2-7; no definite D call. Per germline, CDR1 SGHTA and CDR2 FQGNSA. Trimming pared 6 bases from V and 0 bases from J, leaving 6 bases between. The CDR3 runs to 12 residues. CDR3 sequence: CASSWDSYEQYF. CDR3 nucleotide sequence: TGTGCCAGCAGTTGGGACTCCTACGAGCAGTACTTC.

For this clone: This may arise from a read error, as a much more abundant clone is one base away. The sample has other DNA sequences that encode this CDR3 too. The genes are TRBV6-1 and TRBJ1-1, with TRBD1 as a possible D gene (6 bases). The CDR3 covers 13 residues. V was pared by 6 bases and J by 4 bases, with 12 bases between. Germline CDR1 is MNHNS and CDR2 is SASEGT. Written as DNA, the CDR3 is TGTGCCAGCAGCGTAGGGGGGGGCACTGAAGCTTTCTTT. Translation gives CASSVGGGTEAFF.

The rearrangement joins TRBV27 to TRBJ2-1; 8 nucleotides match TRBD1. The V and J ends lost 6 bases and 4 bases, in that order; junction bases with no gene match: 11. CDR3 size: 16 residues. Germline V gene data show CDR1 as MNHEY and CDR2 as SMNVEV (reference sequence). The DNA of the CDR3 is TGTGCCAGCAGGCCTACTATTGGACAGGGTTACAATGAGCAGTTCTTC. The encoded protein is CASRPTIGQGYNEQFF.

V gene TRBV28 combines with J gene TRBJ1-3, with D possibly matching TRBD1 (5 bases). The CDR3 loop spans 17 amino acids. Trimming left V 7 bases short and J 0 bases short, with 19 bases between. In germline, CDR1 is MDHEN, CDR2 SYDVKM. The CDR3, as DNA: TGTGCCAGCACCTCCGGGGCGGGGACCCTCTCTGGAAACACCATATATTTT. This sequence encodes CASTSGAGTLSGNTIYF. Using reference TRBV28 and TRBJ1-3 for the parts outside the CDR3, the full variable domain is DVKVTQSSRYLVKRTGEKVFLECVQDMDHENMFWYRQDPGLGLRLIYFSYDVKMKEKGDIPEGYSVSREKKERFSLILESASTNQTSMYLCASTSGAGTLSGNTIYFGEGSWLTVV.

The chain employs TRBV29-1 and TRBJ1-1; no clear D. The CDR3 contains 14 residues. Trimming took 6 bases from V and 5 from J, leaving 19 bases between them. CDR1 is SQVTM and CDR2 is ANQGSEA in the germline V gene. CDR3 in amino acids: CSVSLRGGETEAFF. The CDR3 coding sequence is TGCAGCGTCTCCTTAAGAGGCGGCGAAACTGAAGCTTTCTTT.